The 29 T cell receptor beta chains given below trace back to one sample, sequenced in a study of blood T cell repertoires in COVID-19. The assay was immunoSEQ multiplex PCR, and TCRdb's table has in-frame clones only and misses some. Of some 220,000 clones listed, about four fifths are singletons. The sequenced sample was PBMCs or T cells enriched from blood (not recorded which). The receptors derive from a woman in her 40s with acute COVID-19.

The chain recombines TRBV11-3 with TRBJ1-1; D is ambiguous. CDR3 size: 13 residues. Germline V gene lookup returns CDR1 SGHNT and CDR2 YENEEA. With 0 bases removed from V and 5 bases from J, the gap between germline ends came to 7 bases. The CDR3 DNA is TGTGCCAGCAGCTTAGAGGTCGGGACTGAAGCTTTCTTT. As protein: CASSLEVGTEAFF.

This sequence joins TRBV5-1 and TRBJ1-5, with a tentative D call TRBD1 (5 bases). Deletions cut 3 bases from V and 0 bases from J, with 10 bases between. CDR1 and CDR2 from the germline V gene are SGHRS and YFSETQ. This CDR3 spans 15 amino acids. The CDR3 here is CASSWGVGSNQPQHF. In DNA, the CDR3 is TGCGCCAGCAGCTGGGGGGTGGGTAGCAATCAGCCCCAGCATTTT.

The chain is built from TRBV2 and TRBJ2-3, with TRBD2 as a possible D gene (5 bases). Germline loops: CDR1 SNHLY, CDR2 FYNNEI. Trimming shortened V by 10 bases and J by 0 bases, and 8 bases separated the two germline ends. The CDR3 runs 12 residues. This CDR3 reads CAISESTDTQYF. For the CDR3, the DNA is TGTGCCATTAGCGAGAGCACAGATACGCAGTATTTT.

The chain has TRBV11-2 and TRBJ1-5; D unclear. The V gene lost 5 bases and the J gene lost 6 bases, with 17 bases spanning the gap. The CDR3 runs 15 residues. Germline CDR1 reads SGHAT; CDR2 reads FQNNGV. The CDR3 is CASSTLAHKFQPQHF. The CDR3 DNA follows: TGTGCCAGCAGCACCTTAGCGCACAAGTTTCAGCCCCAGCATTTT.

This clone was observed a few times. The CDR3 sequence is CASSSGTEGSEQYF. CDR3 sequence (DNA): TGTGCCAGCAGCTCCGGGACAGAGGGATCCGAGCAGTACTTC. This rearrangement joins TRBV7-3 to TRBJ2-7, with TRBD1 matching over 7 bases. J was trimmed by 6 bases and V by 4 bases; bases with no gene match: 9. CDR1 is SGHTA, CDR2 FQGTGA, per germline. The CDR3 contains 14 residues.

The chain employs TRBV28 and TRBJ2-7; 8 bases align to TRBD1. V was clipped by 3 bases and J by 0 bases; unmatched bases: 4. Per the germline V gene, CDR1 is MDHEN and CDR2 is SYDVKM. This CDR3 is 15 amino acids long. Written as DNA, the CDR3 is TGTGCCAGCAGTTTCCAGGGACAGGACTCCTACGAGCAGTACTTC. The encoded protein is CASSFQGQDSYEQYF.

The gene calls are TRBV5-6 and TRBJ1-5, with 12 bases fitting TRBD1. The germline V gene has CDR1 SGHDT and CDR2 YYEEEE. Unmatched junction bases numbered 0, after V lost 0 bases and J lost 5 bases. This CDR3 region has 15 residues. The CDR3 bases are TGTGCCAGCAGCTTGGGGGACAGGGGGCATCAGCCCCAGCATTTT. Amino acid sequence: CASSLGDRGHQPQHF.

This rearrangement joins TRBV28 to TRBJ1-2; tentatively, D is TRBD1 (5 bases). Germline V lookup: CDR1 MDHEN, CDR2 SYDVKM. The CDR3 spans 13 residues. The V end was cut by 10 bases, the J end by 6 bases, with 18 bases between. The CDR3 loop reads CATTGTEGNGYTF. CDR3 nucleotide sequence: TGTGCCACCACCGGGACGGAGGGCAATGGCTACACCTTC.

V usage is TRBV5-1 and J usage is TRBJ2-3; D possibly corresponds to TRBD2 (6 bases). The germline gives CDR1 SGHRS, CDR2 YFSETQ. The CDR3 runs 10 residues. The ends were cut back, 7 bases at V and 6 bases at J, with 6 bases in the middle. The CDR3 loop is CASGGDTQYF. The CDR3 DNA reads TGCGCCAGCGGGGGGGATACGCAGTATTTT.

The chain links TRBV9 to TRBJ2-7, with 7 bases matching TRBD1. Germline V lookup: CDR1 SGDLS, CDR2 YYNGEE. The CDR3 runs 15 residues. V shed 4 bases and J 7 bases; nucleotides not matched to a gene: 14. The DNA of the CDR3 is TGTGCCAGCAGCCCATGGGACAGCCGGGGTGGAGAGCAGTACTTC. Translating gives CASSPWDSRGGEQYF.

The CDR3 DNA reads TGTGCCAGCAGGCAGGGTTTAGGTGGAAACACCATATATTTT. This gives the protein CASRQGLGGNTIYF. The chain employs TRBV7-2 and TRBJ1-3; TRBD1 might be the D (5 bases). The CDR3 length is 14 residues. The germline V gene encodes CDR1 SGHTA and CDR2 FQGNSA. Trimming stripped 6 bases from V and 3 bases from J, with 12 bases between.

The chain combines TRBV19 with TRBJ1-2, with TRBD1 matching 7 bases. The CDR3 has 13 amino acids. Trimming cost V 5 bases and J 3 bases; bases outside gene matches: 3. The germline V gene has CDR1 LNHDA and CDR2 SQIVND (reference sequence). CDR3 coding DNA: TGTGCCAGTAGTGCTACAGGGGACTATGGCTACACCTTC. Its protein product is CASSATGDYGYTF. The entire variable domain, with the rest obtained from reference TRBV19 and TRBJ1-2, is as follows: DGGITQSPKYLFRKEGQNVTLSCEQNLNHDAMYWYRQDPGQGLRLIYYSQIVNDFQKGDIAEGYSVSREKKESFPLTVTSAQKNPTAFYLCASSATGDYGYTFGSGTRLTVV.

This clone was seen a single time. V gene TRBV7-9 combines with J gene TRBJ2-2; D is unclear. The CDR3 has 11 amino acids. V lost 10 bases, J lost 2 bases, and 5 bases lay in between. CDR1 SEHNR and CDR2 FQNEAQ come from the germline V gene (reference sequence). The CDR3 DNA sequence: TGTGCCACCGTCAACACCGGGGAGCTGTTTTTT. Translation gives CATVNTGELFF.

The chain carries TRBV3-1 (or the pseudogene TRBV3-2) and TRBJ2-2, with 9 bases lining up with TRBD1. This CDR3 spans 15 amino acids. Germline lookup yields CDR1 LGHDT and CDR2 YNNKEL (reference sequence). The J segment lost 6 bases and the V segment lost 5 bases, leaving 7 bases of the junction unmatched. The CDR3 loop reads CASSSTGTGPGELFF. The CDR3 DNA reads TGTGCCAGCAGCTCTACCGGGACAGGGCCCGGGGAGCTGTTTTTT.

This sequence joins TRBV7-2 and TRBJ2-1; 10 nucleotides agree with TRBD1. This CDR3 is built from 13 residues. Germline trimming cut 1 base from V and 9 bases from J; bases unmatched to any gene: 0. Per the germline V gene, CDR1 is SGHTA and CDR2 is FQGNSA. Here the CDR3 DNA reads TGTGCCAGCAGCTTAGGGGACAGGGGTGAGCAGTTCTTC. As protein: CASSLGDRGEQFF.

The rearrangement uses TRBV7-9 and TRBJ2-7; 7 bases map to TRBD1. The CDR3 extends over 15 amino acids. CDR1 SEHNR and CDR2 FQNEAQ come from the germline V gene (reference sequence). V shed 1 base, J shed 4 bases, and the junction held 7 bases outside the gene matches. The chain's CDR3 is CASSLGGKTGYEQYF. CDR3 coding DNA: TGTGCCAGCAGCTTAGGGGGCAAGACAGGGTACGAGCAGTACTTC.

The chain links TRBV19 to TRBJ2-1; D may be TRBD1 (5 bases). The ends were cut back, 9 bases at V and 7 bases at J, with 10 bases in the middle. CDR3 length: 11 residues. From germline, CDR1 is LNHDA and CDR2 SQIVND (reference sequence). Here the CDR3 DNA reads TGTGCCAGCAGGGAAGGGAATGAGCAGTTCTTC. Protein sequence: CASREGNEQFF.

The chain is built from TRBV29-1 and TRBJ1-1; 8 bases map to TRBD1. Unmatched junction bases numbered 9, after V lost 7 bases and J lost 5 bases. The CDR3 totals 13 residues. Germline CDR1 is SQVTM and CDR2 is ANQGSEA. The CDR3 coding sequence is TGCAGCGCCGGCCAGGGGGCTTGGACTGAAGCTTTCTTT. This codes for CSAGQGAWTEAFF. Full variable domain (rest looked up from reference TRBV29-1 and TRBJ1-1): SAVISQKPSRDICQRGTSLTIQCQVDSQVTMMFWYRQQPGQSLTLIATANQGSEATYESGFVIDKFPISRPNLTFSTLTVSNMSPEDSSIYLCSAGQGAWTEAFFGQGTRLTVV.

The chain employs TRBV3-1 (or the pseudogene TRBV3-2) and TRBJ1-2; 9 bases align to TRBD1. Germline CDR1 and CDR2: LGHDT and YNNKEL (reference sequence). V trimming: 3 bases; J trimming: 4 bases; junction bases outside the gene matches: 0. The CDR3 contains 13 residues. CDR3: CASSQTGGYGYTF. CDR3 bases: TGTGCCAGCAGCCAGACAGGGGGCTATGGCTACACCTTC.

The gene calls are TRBV28 and TRBJ1-4; D is perhaps TRBD1 (5 bases). The CDR3 has 14 residues. Trimming pared 5 bases from V and 8 bases from J, leaving 15 bases between. Germline values: CDR1 MDHEN, CDR2 SYDVKM. The CDR3 loop is CASSPGHLSEKLFF. As DNA, the CDR3 is TGTGCCAGCAGTCCAGGACATCTGAGCGAAAAACTGTTTTTT.

The chain links TRBV15 to TRBJ1-3; D is ambiguous. The CDR3 is 17 amino acids. Germline-derived CDR1 and CDR2 are LNHNV and YYDKDF (reference sequence). The V end was cut by 2 bases, the J end by 0 bases, with 14 bases between. The CDR3 DNA reads as TGTGCCACCAGCAGATATCGGTCCGGGAGCTCTGGAAACACCATATATTTT. Protein sequence: CATSRYRSGSSGNTIYF.

The chain combines TRBV18 with TRBJ1-1, with D perhaps TRBD1 (6 bases). CDR3 length equals 16 residues. The germline V and J ends were trimmed by 2 bases and 4 bases, with 17 bases remaining between them. The germline CDR1 and CDR2 sequences are KGHSH and LQKENI. CDR3 in DNA: TGTGCCAGCTCACCAGGAAGAGGGGGAATCATCACTGAAGCTTTCTTT. This codes for CASSPGRGGIITEAFF.

This clone was recorded a few times. This chain connects TRBV20-1 to TRBJ2-3, with TRBD1 as a possible D gene (5 bases). The V gene's germline CDR1 is DFQATT and CDR2 SNEGSKA (reference sequence). V was clipped by 3 bases and J by 3 bases, with 13 bases between them. The CDR3 spans 14 residues. The DNA of the CDR3 is TGCAGTGCTAGTTCCGGGCAGGGAACAGATACGCAGTATTTT. This gives the protein CSASSGQGTDTQYF.

The rearrangement uses TRBV5-6 and TRBJ2-7, with 14 nucleotides matching TRBD2. Germline values: CDR1 SGHDT, CDR2 YYEEEE. This CDR3 contains 17 residues. V was clipped by 2 bases and J by 3 bases; unmatched bases: 7. This chain's CDR3 is CASSFRVGTSGGYEQYF. In DNA, the CDR3 is TGTGCCAGCAGCTTCCGGGTCGGGACTAGCGGGGGCTACGAGCAGTACTTC.

CDR3 nucleotides: TGTGCCAGCAGCGGCAGATGGAGAACCGGGGAGCTGTTTTTT. Translation gives CASSGRWRTGELFF. V gene TRBV6-5 combines with J gene TRBJ2-2, with no clear D. V lost 6 bases to trimming and J lost 5 bases, with 13 bases between them. Germline lookup yields CDR1 MNHEY and CDR2 SVGAGI. This CDR3 has 14 residues.

V gene TRBV7-2 combines with J gene TRBJ2-1; 8 positions match TRBD2. V was pared by 5 bases and J by 8 bases, with 8 bases of the junction left unmatched. CDR1 SGHTA and CDR2 FQGNSA come from the germline V gene. This CDR3 contains 14 residues. CDR3 loop: CASSLGTSVDEQFF. The CDR3 coding sequence is TGTGCCAGCAGCCTGGGGACTAGTGTGGATGAGCAGTTCTTC.

The chain carries TRBV11-2 and TRBJ2-7; TRBD1 might be the D (6 bases). This CDR3 contains 14 residues. V lost 4 bases and J 5 bases, leaving 15 bases between the germline ends. Germline lookup yields CDR1 SGHAT and CDR2 FQNNGV. Here the CDR3 DNA reads TGTGCCAGCAGCTCGGGATTCGAGGGGGACGAGCAGTACTTC. Protein: CASSSGFEGDEQYF.

The chain combines TRBV6-5 with TRBJ2-5; possible D gene TRBD2, 6 bases. Trimming cost V 5 bases and J 1 base, with 14 bases left between them. The CDR3 is 15 amino acids. CDR1 is MNHEY, CDR2 SVGAGI, per germline. The chain's CDR3 is CASSRIGLSQETQYF. The CDR3 DNA reads as TGTGCCAGCAGTCGAATTGGACTATCCCAAGAGACCCAGTACTTC.

The CDR3 loop reads CASSAWGQGYTEAFF. CDR3 nucleotides: TGTGCCAGCAGCGCTTGGGGACAGGGATACACTGAAGCTTTCTTT. V and J are TRBV9 and TRBJ1-1; 9 positions agree with TRBD1. CDR3 size: 15 residues. V shed 3 bases and J 3 bases; nucleotides not matched to a gene: 6. From germline, CDR1 is SGDLS and CDR2 YYNGEE.